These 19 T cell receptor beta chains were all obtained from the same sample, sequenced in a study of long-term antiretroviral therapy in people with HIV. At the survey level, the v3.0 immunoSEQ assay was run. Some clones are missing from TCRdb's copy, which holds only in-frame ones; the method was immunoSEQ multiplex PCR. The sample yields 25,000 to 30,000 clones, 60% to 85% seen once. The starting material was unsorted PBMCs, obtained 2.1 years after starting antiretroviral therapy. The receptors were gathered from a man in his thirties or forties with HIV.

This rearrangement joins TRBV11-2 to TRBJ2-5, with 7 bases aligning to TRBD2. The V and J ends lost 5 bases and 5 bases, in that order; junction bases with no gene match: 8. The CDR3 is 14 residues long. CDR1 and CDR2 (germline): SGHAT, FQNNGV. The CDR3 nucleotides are TGTGCCAGCAGCCCGTTGACTAGCAGGGAGACCCAGTACTTC. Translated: CASSPLTSRETQYF.

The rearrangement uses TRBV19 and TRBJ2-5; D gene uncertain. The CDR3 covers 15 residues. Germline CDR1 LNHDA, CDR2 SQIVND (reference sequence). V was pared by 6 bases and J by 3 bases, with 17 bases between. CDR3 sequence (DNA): TGTGCCAGTAGCTCCCCTCCGGGCGTGGAAGAGACCCAGTACTTC. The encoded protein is CASSSPPGVEETQYF.

The chain's CDR3 is CASSVAVAGTIKETQYF. CDR3 DNA: TGTGCCAGCAGCGTAGCCGTAGCCGGGACTATAAAAGAGACCCAGTACTTC. The chain employs TRBV9 and TRBJ2-5; TRBD2 matches 7 bases. The CDR3 totals 17 residues. Germline V gene lookup returns CDR1 SGDLS and CDR2 YYNGEE. J gave up 3 bases and V 0 bases, and 11 bases lay outside the gene matches.

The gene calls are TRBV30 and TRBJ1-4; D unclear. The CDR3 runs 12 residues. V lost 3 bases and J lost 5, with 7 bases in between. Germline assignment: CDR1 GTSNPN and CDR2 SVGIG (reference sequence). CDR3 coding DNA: TGTGCCTGGAGGGGGATGAATGAAAAACTGTTTTTT. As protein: CAWRGMNEKLFF. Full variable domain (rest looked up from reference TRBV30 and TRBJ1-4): SQTIHQWPATLVQPVGSPLSLECTVEGTSNPNLYWYRQAAGRGLQLLFYSVGIGQISSEVPQNLSASRPQDRQFILSSKKLLLSDSGFYLCAWRGMNEKLFFGSGTQLSVL.

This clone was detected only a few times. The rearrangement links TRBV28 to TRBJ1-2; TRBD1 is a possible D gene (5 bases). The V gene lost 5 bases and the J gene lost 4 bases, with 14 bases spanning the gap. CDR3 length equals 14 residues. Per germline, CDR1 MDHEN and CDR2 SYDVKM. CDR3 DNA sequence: TGTGCCAGCAGTCTCAGGGACGGAAGCTATGGCTACACCTTC. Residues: CASSLRDGSYGYTF.

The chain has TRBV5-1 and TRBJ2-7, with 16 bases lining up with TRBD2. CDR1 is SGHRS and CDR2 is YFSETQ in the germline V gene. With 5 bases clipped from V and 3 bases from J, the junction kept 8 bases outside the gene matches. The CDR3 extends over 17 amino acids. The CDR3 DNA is TGCGCCAGCAGACGGACCGGGACTAGCGGGAGGGGCTACGAGCAGTACTTC. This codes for CASRRTGTSGRGYEQYF.

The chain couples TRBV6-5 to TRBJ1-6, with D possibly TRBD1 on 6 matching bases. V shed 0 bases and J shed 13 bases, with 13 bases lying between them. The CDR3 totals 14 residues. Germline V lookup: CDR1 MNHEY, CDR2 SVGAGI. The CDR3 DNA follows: TGTGCCAGCAGTTACTCGAGTCAGGGGACGCCCCTCCACTTT. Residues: CASSYSSQGTPLHF.

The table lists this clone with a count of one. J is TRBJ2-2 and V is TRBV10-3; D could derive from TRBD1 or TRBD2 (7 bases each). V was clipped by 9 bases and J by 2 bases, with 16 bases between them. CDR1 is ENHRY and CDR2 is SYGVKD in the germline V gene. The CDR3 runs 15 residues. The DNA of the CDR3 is TGTGCCATATTAGACAGGGAGGGAAACACCGGGGAGCTGTTTTTT. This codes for CAILDREGNTGELFF.

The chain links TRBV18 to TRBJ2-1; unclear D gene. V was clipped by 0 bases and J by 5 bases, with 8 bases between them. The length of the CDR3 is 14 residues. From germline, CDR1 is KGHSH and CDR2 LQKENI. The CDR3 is CASSPPPINNEQFF. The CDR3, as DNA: TGTGCCAGCTCACCACCGCCTATAAACAATGAGCAGTTCTTC.

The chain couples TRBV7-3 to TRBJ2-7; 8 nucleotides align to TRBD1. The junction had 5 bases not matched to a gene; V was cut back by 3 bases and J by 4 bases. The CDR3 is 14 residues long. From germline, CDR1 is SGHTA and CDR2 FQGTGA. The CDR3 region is CASSFAGGGYEQYF. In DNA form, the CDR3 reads TGTGCCAGCAGCTTCGCAGGGGGCGGTTACGAGCAGTACTTC.

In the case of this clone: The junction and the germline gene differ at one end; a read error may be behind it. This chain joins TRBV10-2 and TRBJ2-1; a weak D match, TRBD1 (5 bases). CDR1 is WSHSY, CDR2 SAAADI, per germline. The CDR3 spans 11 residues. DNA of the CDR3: TGTGCCATCAGTCAGGGCAATGAGCAGTTCTTC. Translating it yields CAISQGNEQFF.

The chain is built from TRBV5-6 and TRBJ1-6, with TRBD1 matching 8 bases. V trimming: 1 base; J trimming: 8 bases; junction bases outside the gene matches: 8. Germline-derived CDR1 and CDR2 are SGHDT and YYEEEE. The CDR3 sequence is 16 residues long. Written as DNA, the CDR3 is TGTGCCAGCAGCTTGAGGGCCCACAGGGGGTATTCACCCCTCCACTTT. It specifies CASSLRAHRGYSPLHF. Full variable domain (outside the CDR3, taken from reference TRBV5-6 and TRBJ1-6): DAGVTQSPTHLIKTRGQQVTLRCSPKSGHDTVSWYQQALGQGPQFIFQYYEEEERQRGNFPDRFSGHQFPNYSSELNVNALLLGDSALYLCASSLRAHRGYSPLHFGNGTRLTVT.

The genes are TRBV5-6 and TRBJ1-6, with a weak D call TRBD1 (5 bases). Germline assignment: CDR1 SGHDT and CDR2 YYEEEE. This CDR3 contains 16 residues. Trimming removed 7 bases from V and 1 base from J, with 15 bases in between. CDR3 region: CASASGPGSYNSPLHF. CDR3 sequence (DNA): TGTGCCAGCGCATCGGGGCCGGGATCCTATAATTCACCCCTCCACTTT.

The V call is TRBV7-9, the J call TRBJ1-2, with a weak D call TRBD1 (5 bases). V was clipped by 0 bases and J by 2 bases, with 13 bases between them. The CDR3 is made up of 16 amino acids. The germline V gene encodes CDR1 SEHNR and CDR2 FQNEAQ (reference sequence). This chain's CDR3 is CASSLALGGPNYGYTF. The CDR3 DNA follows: TGTGCCAGCAGCTTAGCTCTGGGGGGACCCAACTATGGCTACACCTTC.

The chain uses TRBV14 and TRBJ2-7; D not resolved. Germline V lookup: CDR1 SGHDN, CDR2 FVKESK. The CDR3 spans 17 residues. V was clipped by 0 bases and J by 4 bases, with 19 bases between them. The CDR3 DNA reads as TGTGCCAGCAGCCAAGATCAAAGACACCTGGGAAGGTACGAGCAGTACTTC. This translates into CASSQDQRHLGRYEQYF. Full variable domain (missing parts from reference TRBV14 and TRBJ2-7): EAGVTQFPSHSVIEKGQTVTLRCDPISGHDNLYWYRRVMGKEIKFLLHFVKESKQDESGMPNNRFLAERTGGTYSTLKVQPAELEDSGVYFCASSQDQRHLGRYEQYFGPGTRLTVT.

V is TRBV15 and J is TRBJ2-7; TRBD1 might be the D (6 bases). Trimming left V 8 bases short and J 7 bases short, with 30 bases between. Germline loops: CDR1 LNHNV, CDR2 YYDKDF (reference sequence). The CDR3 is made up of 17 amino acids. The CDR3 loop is CATSGGGASLSSREQYF. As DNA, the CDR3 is TGTGCCACCTCAGGTGGGGGCGCTTCACTGTCGTCTCGAGAGCAGTACTTC. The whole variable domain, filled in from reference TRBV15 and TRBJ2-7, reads DAMVIQNPRYQVTQFGKPVTLSCSQTLNHNVMYWYQQKSSQAPKLLFHYYDKDFNNEADTPDNFQSRRPNTSFCFLDIRSPGLGDTAMYLCATSGGGASLSSREQYFGPGTRLTVT.

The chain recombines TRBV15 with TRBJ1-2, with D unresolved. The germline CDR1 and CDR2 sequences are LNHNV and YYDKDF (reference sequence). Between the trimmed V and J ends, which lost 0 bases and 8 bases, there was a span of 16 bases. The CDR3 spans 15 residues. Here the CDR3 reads CATSRDSARGEGYTF. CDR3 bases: TGTGCCACCAGCAGAGACTCCGCCCGGGGAGAAGGCTACACCTTC.

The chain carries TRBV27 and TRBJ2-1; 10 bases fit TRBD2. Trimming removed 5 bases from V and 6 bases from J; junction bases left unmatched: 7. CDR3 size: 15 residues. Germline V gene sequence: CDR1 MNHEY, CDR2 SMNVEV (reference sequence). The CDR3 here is CASSDIASGGNEQFF. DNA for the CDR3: TGTGCCAGCAGTGATATAGCTAGCGGGGGCAATGAGCAGTTCTTC.

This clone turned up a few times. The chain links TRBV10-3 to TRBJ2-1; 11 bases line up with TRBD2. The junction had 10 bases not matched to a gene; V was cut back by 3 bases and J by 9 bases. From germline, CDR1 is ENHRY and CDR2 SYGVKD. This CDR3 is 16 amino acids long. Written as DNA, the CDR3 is TGTGCCATCAGTGACCTTGAGACTAGCGGGATGGGTGAGCAGTTCTTC. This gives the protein CAISDLETSGMGEQFF.